Presented here are 8 T cell receptor beta chains from one specimen sequenced in a study of blood T cell repertoires in COVID-19. Repertoires were generated with immunoSEQ multiplex PCR, while TCRdb's copy carries only in-frame clones and drops some. The sample yields fewer than 120,000 clones, 70% to 90% seen once. The sequencing input was peripheral blood. The origin of the receptors is a human donor in a cohort sampled during active COVID-19.

This clone was detected only once. The rearrangement joins TRBV5-4 to TRBJ2-7; D unresolved. Germline V gives CDR1 SGHNT, CDR2 YYREEE (reference sequence). V lost 1 base and J lost 6, with 20 bases in between. This CDR3 comprises 16 residues. CDR3 amino acids: CASSLFGQSLISEQYF. The CDR3 DNA is TGTGCCAGCAGCTTGTTTGGCCAGTCCTTGATATCCGAGCAGTACTTC.

The rearrangement joins TRBV5-1 to TRBJ1-1, with D tentatively TRBD1 (6 bases). CDR1 is SGHRS, CDR2 YFSETQ, per germline. This CDR3 spans 15 amino acids. Deletions cut 3 bases from V and 1 base from J, with 13 bases between. DNA of the CDR3: TGCGCCAGCAGCTCCGGACAGCGAGAGAACACTGAAGCTTTCTTT. Protein: CASSSGQRENTEAFF.

J is TRBJ2-7 and V is TRBV28; weak D call: TRBD1 (5 bases). Germline V gene sequence: CDR1 MDHEN, CDR2 SYDVKM. This CDR3 spans 15 amino acids. V lost 2 bases, J lost 2 bases, and 13 bases lay in between. CDR3 bases: TGTGCCAGCAGTTTAGGCCAGGGCTTAACCTACGAGCAGTACTTC. Its protein product is CASSLGQGLTYEQYF.

The V and J genes are TRBV7-9 and TRBJ2-4; no clear D. The CDR3 contains 12 residues. Trimming shortened V by 5 bases and J by 8 bases, and 10 bases separated the two germline ends. CDR1 is SEHNR, CDR2 FQNEAQ, per germline (reference sequence). CDR3 sequence: CASSQDGYIQYF. The CDR3 coding sequence is TGTGCCAGCAGCCAAGACGGGTACATTCAGTACTTC.

This clone was detected once. J is TRBJ2-1 and V is TRBV6-4, with 12 positions matching TRBD2. The V gene end was trimmed by 8 bases and the J gene end by 0 bases; junction bases not matched to a gene: 5. This CDR3 comprises 16 residues. The germline V gene has CDR1 MRHNA and CDR2 SNTAGT. Here the CDR3 DNA reads TGTGCCAGCCGGACTAGCGGGAAGAGCTCCTACAATGAGCAGTTCTTC. Its translation is CASRTSGKSSYNEQFF.

V and J are TRBV30 and TRBJ1-6; TRBD1 is a possible D gene (6 bases). Trimming pared 8 bases from V and 9 bases from J, leaving 23 bases between. There are 15 residues in the CDR3. Germline V gene data show CDR1 as GTSNPN and CDR2 as SVGIG (reference sequence). This CDR3 reads CASSLTGLDVSPLHF. CDR3 in DNA: TGTGCCAGCAGCTTAACAGGGCTGGACGTTTCACCCCTCCACTTT.

The V and J genes are TRBV6-2 or TRBV6-3 and TRBJ1-2, with 8 bases fitting TRBD1. The CDR3 sequence is 14 residues long. Germline trimming cut 2 bases from V and 8 bases from J; bases unmatched to any gene: 7. The germline V gene encodes CDR1 MNHEY and CDR2 SVGEGT. CDR3 coding DNA: TGTGCCAGCAGTTACACCAGGACAGGGAGCGGCTACACCTTC. Translating it yields CASSYTRTGSGYTF.

The chain is built from TRBV28 and TRBJ1-5; D ambiguous. V lost 5 bases, J lost 2 bases, and 4 bases lay in between. Germline V CDR1 and CDR2: MDHEN, SYDVKM. The CDR3 length is 12 residues. CDR3 sequence: CASSVGNQPQHF. In nucleotides, the CDR3 is TGTGCCAGCAGTGTCGGCAATCAGCCCCAGCATTTT.